Shown below are 32 T cell receptor beta chains from a single sample sequenced in a study of OX40 agonist ivuxolimab in advanced cancers. Assay used: immunoSEQ multiplex PCR; TCRdb lists only in-frame clones, some missing. The sample consists of approximately 79,000 clones, approximately 86% of them appearing once. The input for sequencing was CD4+ or CD8+ T cells sorted from blood, taken in a trial of the OX40 agonist ivuxolimab. The receptors come from an adult with an advanced solid tumor such as melanoma, head and neck, liver or kidney cancer.

V is TRBV18 and J is TRBJ2-7, with D unclear. Germline V gives CDR1 KGHSH, CDR2 LQKENI. V lost 5 bases to trimming and J lost 2 bases, with 10 bases between them. The length of the CDR3 is 13 residues. This chain's CDR3 is CASSGVEPYEQYF. CDR3 nucleotides: TGTGCCAGCTCAGGCGTAGAACCCTACGAGCAGTACTTC.

The CDR3 protein is CASGLAGGVNTGELFF. The CDR3 DNA reads as TGTGCCAGCGGACTAGCGGGGGGGGTTAACACCGGGGAGCTGTTTTTT. The V call is TRBV4-2, the J call TRBJ2-2, with 15 bases fitting TRBD2. The germline V gene has CDR1 LGHNA and CDR2 YNFKEQ. The ends lost 8 bases at V and 2 bases at J; junction bases unmatched: 3. CDR3 length equals 16 residues.

The V call is TRBV2, the J call TRBJ2-7; D possibly corresponds to TRBD2 (6 bases). Germline CDR1 reads SNHLY; CDR2 reads FYNNEI. There are 15 residues in the CDR3. V was shortened by 8 bases and J by 4 bases, with 21 bases between the two germline ends. CDR3 in amino acids: CASVRGSSPVYEQYF. In nucleotides, the CDR3 is TGTGCCAGCGTTCGGGGGTCGTCTCCGGTATACGAGCAGTACTTC.

The chain employs TRBV2 and TRBJ2-3; 10 nucleotides line up with TRBD2. V lost 4 bases and J lost 3; bases outside the gene matches: 13. The CDR3 covers 18 residues. CDR1 and CDR2 from the germline V gene are SNHLY and FYNNEI. The CDR3 is CASSAVKLAGRGTDTQYF. The CDR3 nucleotides are TGTGCCAGCAGTGCGGTGAAACTAGCGGGGCGGGGGACAGATACGCAGTATTTT.

The count of this clone is one. The chain employs TRBV30 and TRBJ2-5; D remains ambiguous. CDR3 size: 13 residues. With 2 bases removed from V and 2 bases from J, the gap between germline ends came to 9 bases. Germline V CDR1 and CDR2: GTSNPN, SVGIG (reference sequence). CDR3 nucleotides: TGTGCCTGGAGTTACCAGCCGCAAGAGACCCAGTACTTC. This encodes CAWSYQPQETQYF.

The V call is TRBV10-3, the J call TRBJ2-1; a weak D match, TRBD2 (7 bases). The germline gives CDR1 ENHRY, CDR2 SYGVKD. The CDR3 sequence is 15 residues long. Trimming took off 3 bases at V and 5 bases at J, with 14 bases between the two ends. The CDR3: CAISDSGGANNEQFF. The CDR3 DNA sequence: TGTGCCATCAGTGACTCTGGGGGGGCCAACAATGAGCAGTTCTTC.

The chain carries TRBV7-3 and TRBJ2-2; the D gene is possibly TRBD2 (5 bases). The CDR3 has 14 amino acids. Germline values: CDR1 SGHTA, CDR2 FQGTGA. Trimming took 3 bases from V and 7 from J, leaving 12 bases between them. CDR3 in DNA: TGTGCCAGCAGCTTCCAATCCCGGGACGGGGAGCTGTTTTTT. Its protein is CASSFQSRDGELFF.

The V gene is TRBV29-1, the J gene TRBJ2-3; tentative D call: TRBD2 (5 bases). Germline CDR1 is SQVTM and CDR2 is ANQGSEA. The CDR3 contains 15 residues. Trimming took 0 bases from V and 2 from J, leaving 12 bases between them. Here the CDR3 reads CSVEDGVSLTDTQYF. CDR3 coding DNA: TGCAGCGTTGAAGACGGGGTTTCCCTCACAGATACGCAGTATTTT.

This sequence joins TRBV5-1 and TRBJ2-1; tentatively, D is TRBD1 (7 bases). Trimming stripped 0 bases from V and 6 bases from J, with 10 bases between. Germline assignment: CDR1 SGHRS and CDR2 YFSETQ. The CDR3 spans 14 residues. The CDR3 sequence is CASSLGQGGNEQFF. The CDR3 region has the DNA TGCGCCAGCAGCTTGGGGCAGGGGGGCAATGAGCAGTTCTTC.

V gene TRBV28 combines with J gene TRBJ1-5; the D is unclear. Deletions cut 11 bases from V and 4 bases from J, with 12 bases between. CDR3 size: 12 residues. Germline-derived CDR1 and CDR2 are MDHEN and SYDVKM. For the CDR3, the DNA is TGTGCCTCGGGGAAGGGAAATCAGCCCCAGCATTTT. Encoded protein: CASGKGNQPQHF.

J is TRBJ2-7 and V is TRBV11-2; 11 bases match TRBD2. Germline-derived CDR1 and CDR2 are SGHAT and FQNNGV. This CDR3 spans 15 amino acids. V was clipped by 3 bases and J by 0 bases; unmatched bases: 1. The CDR3 spells CASSFLAGGSYEQYF. The CDR3 nucleotides are TGTGCCAGCAGCTTTCTAGCGGGGGGCTCCTACGAGCAGTACTTC.

J is TRBJ1-1 and V is TRBV4-1; 8 nucleotides line up with TRBD1. CDR3 size: 16 residues. V lost 4 bases, J lost 5 bases, and 12 bases stayed unmatched. Germline V gene data show CDR1 as MGHRA and CDR2 as YSYEKL. The CDR3 nucleotides are TGCGCCAGCAGCCCTAACCCGGGACAGGAAGTAACTGAAGCTTTCTTT. Its protein product is CASSPNPGQEVTEAFF.

This chain joins TRBV29-1 and TRBJ1-2; 10 bases align to TRBD1. This CDR3 contains 13 residues. Looked up from germline, CDR1 is SQVTM and CDR2 is ANQGSEA. V lost 4 bases to trimming and J lost 8 bases; unmatched junction nucleotides: 7. This chain's CDR3 is CSVGGTGVGGYTF. CDR3 nucleotides: TGCAGCGTTGGAGGGACAGGGGTTGGCGGCTACACCTTC.

V gene TRBV4-2 combines with J gene TRBJ1-2; D gene unclear. Germline values: CDR1 LGHNA, CDR2 YNFKEQ. The CDR3 loop spans 14 amino acids. Trimming removed 2 bases at V and 0 bases at J, with 7 bases between. This chain's CDR3 is CASSQWEANYGYTF. The DNA for the CDR3 is TGTGCCAGCAGCCAATGGGAAGCTAACTATGGCTACACCTTC.

This chain connects TRBV6-5 to TRBJ2-3, with 11 bases lining up with TRBD1. The CDR3 contains 15 residues. Germline V CDR1 and CDR2: MNHEY, SVGAGI. Trimming took 6 bases from V and 6 from J; bases not matched to a gene: 8. CDR3 residues: CASSLGQGAGDTQYF. The CDR3 DNA reads TGTGCCAGCAGCCTCGGACAGGGGGCGGGCGATACGCAGTATTTT.

The gene calls are TRBV20-1 and TRBJ2-3, with D perhaps TRBD2 (6 bases). The CDR3 has 10 amino acids. Per the germline V gene, CDR1 is DFQATT and CDR2 is SNEGSKA (reference sequence). The CDR3 coding sequence is TGCAGCGGCCGGGGGGATACGCAGTATTTT. It translates to CSGRGDTQYF.

This sequence joins TRBV7-2 and TRBJ1-1; TRBD1 agrees at 10 bases. The ends lost 5 bases at V and 5 bases at J; junction bases unmatched: 5. Germline V CDR1 and CDR2: SGHTA, FQGNSA. CDR3 length: 14 amino acids. DNA for the CDR3: TGTGCCAGCAGCCCAGACAGGGGGCGTACTGAAGCTTTCTTT. Its translation is CASSPDRGRTEAFF.

The rearrangement links TRBV5-1 to TRBJ2-7; D is tentatively TRBD1 or TRBD2 (6 bases each). Germline V gene data show CDR1 as SGHRS and CDR2 as YFSETQ. The CDR3 loop spans 14 amino acids. V was cut by 4 bases and J by 2 bases, with 13 bases left in between. CDR3 region: CASSRGEGAYEQYF. CDR3 in DNA: TGCGCCAGCAGCAGGGGGGAAGGGGCCTACGAGCAGTACTTC.

In its sample, this clone was seen once. The V gene is TRBV27, the J gene TRBJ2-7, with D hard to call. Germline lookup yields CDR1 MNHEY and CDR2 SMNVEV (reference sequence). The CDR3 loop spans 11 amino acids. V lost 3 bases to trimming and J lost 0 bases, with 0 bases between them. CDR3 protein: CASSFSYEQYF. The CDR3 bases are TGTGCCAGCAGTTTCTCCTACGAGCAGTACTTC.

V is TRBV6-5 and J is TRBJ2-3; D might be TRBD2 (7 bases). The germline CDR1 and CDR2 sequences are MNHEY and SVGAGI. The ends were cut back, 2 bases at V and 4 bases at J, with 10 bases in the middle. The CDR3 extends over 14 amino acids. The chain's CDR3 is CASSYRGGSDTQYF. The CDR3 region has the DNA TGTGCCAGCAGTTACAGGGGGGGATCAGATACGCAGTATTTT.

This sequence joins TRBV7-3 and TRBJ2-5, with a tentative D call TRBD2 (6 bases). This CDR3 has 15 amino acids. The V gene lost 0 bases and the J gene lost 5 bases, with 13 bases spanning the gap. CDR1 is SGHTA and CDR2 is FQGTGA in the germline V gene. CDR3 bases: TGTGCCAGCAGCTTAACGGCGGGGAGCTGGGAGACCCAGTACTTC. The encoded protein is CASSLTAGSWETQYF. Drawing the rest from reference TRBV7-3 and TRBJ2-5, the complete variable domain is GAGVSQTPSNKVTEKGKYVELRCDPISGHTALYWYRQSLGQGPEFLIYFQGTGAADDSGLPNDRFFAVRPEGSVSTLKIQRTERGDSAVYLCASSLTAGSWETQYFGPGTRLLVL.

This clone appeared a few times. V gene TRBV5-1 combines with J gene TRBJ1-1, with D uncertain. V was clipped by 0 bases and J by 3 bases, with 12 bases between them. Germline CDR1 and CDR2: SGHRS and YFSETQ. CDR3 size: 15 residues. For the CDR3, the DNA is TGCGCCAGCAGCTTGGCGGCAGGTCCCCACACTGAAGCTTTCTTT. It encodes CASSLAAGPHTEAFF.

The chain is built from TRBV19 and TRBJ2-5; TRBD1 matches 7 bases. The CDR3 is 13 residues long. V lost 5 bases to trimming and J lost 5 bases; unmatched junction nucleotides: 5. CDR1 LNHDA and CDR2 SQIVND come from the germline V gene (reference sequence). The CDR3, as DNA: TGTGCCAGTAGTGAGAGGGGGCTCGAGACCCAGTACTTC. Protein sequence: CASSERGLETQYF.

Remarks on this clone: This sample also contains other DNA sequences that code for the same CDR3. The gene calls are TRBV5-1 and TRBJ1-4, with D maybe TRBD1 (5 bases). Germline CDR1 SGHRS, CDR2 YFSETQ. V shed 0 bases and J shed 7 bases, with 10 bases lying between them. CDR3 size: 14 residues. The CDR3, as DNA: TGCGCCAGCAGCTTGGGTCAGGGCGGTGAAAAACTGTTTTTT. Its translation is CASSLGQGGEKLFF.

This clone was counted only a few times. The chain employs TRBV2 and TRBJ1-3, with D tentatively TRBD1 (6 bases). V gave up 4 bases and J gave up 0 bases, with 13 bases separating them. This CDR3 contains 16 residues. CDR1 and CDR2 (germline): SNHLY, FYNNEI. The chain's CDR3 is CASSVRQVDSGNTIYF. For the CDR3, the DNA is TGTGCCAGCAGTGTGAGACAGGTAGACTCTGGAAACACCATATATTTT. Full variable domain (remainder filled in from reference TRBV2 and TRBJ1-3): EPEVTQTPSHQVTQMGQEVILRCVPISNHLYFYWYRQILGQKVEFLVSFYNNEISEKSEIFDDQFSVERPDGSNFTLKIRSTKLEDSAMYFCASSVRQVDSGNTIYFGEGSWLTVV.

The chain combines TRBV7-9 with TRBJ2-5; TRBD1 matches at 7 bases. Trimming took 3 bases from V and 1 from J; bases not matched to a gene: 2. The germline V gene encodes CDR1 SEHNR and CDR2 FQNEAQ (reference sequence). The CDR3 has 14 amino acids. In DNA, the CDR3 is TGTGCCAGCAGCTTGAGGACAGGCCAAGAGACCCAGTACTTC. Amino acids: CASSLRTGQETQYF.

This sequence joins TRBV19 and TRBJ2-7; D not certain. CDR1 and CDR2 (germline): LNHDA, SQIVND (reference sequence). Trimming took 3 bases from V and 7 from J, leaving 13 bases between them. The CDR3 spans 13 residues. This chain's CDR3 is CASSMSVLGEQYF. The CDR3 region has the DNA TGTGCCAGTAGTATGTCGGTCCTAGGGGAGCAGTACTTC.

The chain couples TRBV7-2 to TRBJ1-1; D is unclear. CDR1 SGHTA and CDR2 FQGNSA come from the germline V gene. The CDR3 runs to 14 residues. V gave up 4 bases and J gave up 1 base, with 10 bases separating them. For the CDR3, the DNA is TGTGCCAGCAGCTCGCCCCGAAGGAACACTGAAGCTTTCTTT. Protein product: CASSSPRRNTEAFF. Together with reference TRBV7-2 and TRBJ1-1, the CDR3 gives the full variable domain: GAGVSQSPSNKVTEKGKDVELRCDPISGHTALYWYRQSLGQGLEFLIYFQGNSAPDKSGLPSDRFSAERTGGSVSTLTIQRTQQEDSAVYLCASSSPRRNTEAFFGQGTRLTVV.

The chain has TRBV7-9 and TRBJ2-7, with 8 positions matching TRBD2. The CDR3 extends over 14 amino acids. V was clipped by 5 bases and J by 4 bases; unmatched bases: 7. Germline V gene sequence: CDR1 SEHNR, CDR2 FQNEAQ (reference sequence). CDR3 sequence: CASSAGTRPYEQYF. The CDR3 DNA follows: TGTGCCAGCAGCGCCGGGACTAGACCATACGAGCAGTACTTC.

The chain recombines TRBV27 with TRBJ2-1, with 9 bases lining up with TRBD2. V trimming: 3 bases; J trimming: 4 bases; junction bases outside the gene matches: 4. In germline, CDR1 is MNHEY, CDR2 SMNVEV (reference sequence). The CDR3 spans 15 residues. The DNA for the CDR3 is TGTGCCAGCAGTTTCGGGCTAGCGGGATACAATGAGCAGTTCTTC. Protein sequence: CASSFGLAGYNEQFF.

V and J are TRBV6-5 and TRBJ2-1, with TRBD1 matching over 9 bases. Germline V gene sequence: CDR1 MNHEY, CDR2 SVGAGI. V dropped 7 bases and J dropped 8; count of bases not matched to a gene: 9. The CDR3 is 14 residues long. CDR3 nucleotide sequence: TGTGCCAGCAAAGCCGGGACAGGGAGGGATGAGCAGTTCTTC. Its translation is CASKAGTGRDEQFF.

V and J are TRBV6-1 and TRBJ2-5; TRBD1 matches 8 bases. J was trimmed by 5 bases and V by 7 bases; bases with no gene match: 6. This CDR3 is built from 13 residues. The V gene's germline CDR1 is MNHNS and CDR2 SASEGT. The CDR3 nucleotides read TGTGCCAGCATCTTCACAGGGGGTGAGACCCAGTACTTC. Its translation is CASIFTGGETQYF.